One and the same sample provided the 13 T cell receptor beta chains below, sequenced in a study of shared clonotypes between healthy human individuals. The table came from immunoSEQ multiplex PCR; TCRdb's copy has only in-frame clones and leaves some out. Found here are more than 1 million clones, 75% to 80% of them singletons; the top ten hold more than 0.5%. The sample comprised memory CD4+ T cells from PBMCs. The subset is: CD45RA-negative fraction. These receptors were taken from a young man in good health. Some clones in this sample may be carry-over from other donors' samples.

The rearrangement links TRBV28 to TRBJ1-2; D is ambiguous. The V and J ends lost 6 bases and 3 bases respectively, with 14 bases between them. The CDR3 has 14 residues. CDR1 MDHEN and CDR2 SYDVKM come from the germline V gene. CDR3 region: CASSSVGLDYGYTF. The CDR3, as DNA: TGTGCCAGCAGCTCAGTCGGACTTGACTATGGCTACACCTTC.

As concerns this clone: The sample has other DNA sequences that encode this CDR3 too. This sequence joins TRBV11-2 and TRBJ2-7, with 10 bases fitting TRBD2. V lost 1 base and J lost 1; bases outside the gene matches: 1. CDR3 length: 15 residues. Germline V gives CDR1 SGHAT, CDR2 FQNNGV. The CDR3 region has the DNA TGTGCCAGCAGCTTAGTACTAGCGGGATCCTACGAGCAGTACTTC. It is translated as CASSLVLAGSYEQYF. Full variable domain (missing parts from reference TRBV11-2 and TRBJ2-7): EAGVAQSPRYKIIEKRQSVAFWCNPISGHATLYWYQQILGQGPKLLIQFQNNGVVDDSQLPKDRFSAERLKGVDSTLKIQPAKLEDSAVYLCASSLVLAGSYEQYFGPGTRLTVT.

The chain carries TRBV29-1 and TRBJ2-4; 7 nucleotides align to TRBD1. Germline V gene data show CDR1 as SQVTM and CDR2 as ANQGSEA. With V trimmed by 2 bases and J by 8 bases, 6 bases remained unmatched. The CDR3 has 13 residues. In DNA form, the CDR3 reads TGCAGCGTTGAACGAGACAGGGAACACATTCAGTACTTC. It specifies CSVERDREHIQYF.

This clone showed up just a few times. The chain recombines TRBV4-2 with TRBJ2-2; D is uncertain. CDR3 length: 13 amino acids. Looked up from germline, CDR1 is LGHNA and CDR2 is YNFKEQ. V was cut by 4 bases and J by 6 bases, with 9 bases left in between. In DNA form, the CDR3 reads TGTGCCAGCAGCCGCGGAGTCGCCGGGGAGCTGTTTTTT. Translating it yields CASSRGVAGELFF.

The chain has TRBV7-3 and TRBJ1-3; 8 bases are a match to TRBD1. Per the germline V gene, CDR1 is SGHTA and CDR2 is FQGTGA. V was pared by 3 bases and J by 0 bases, with 4 bases of the junction left unmatched. This CDR3 region has 16 residues. For the CDR3, the DNA is TGTGCCAGCAGCTTGACCGGGACAGGCTCTGGAAACACCATATATTTT. Translated, it gives CASSLTGTGSGNTIYF.

The V gene is TRBV19, the J gene TRBJ1-2; TRBD1 matches 11 bases. Per the germline V gene, CDR1 is LNHDA and CDR2 is SQIVND (reference sequence). V shed 7 bases and J 5 bases; nucleotides not matched to a gene: 6. The CDR3 consists of 14 residues. The CDR3 is CASNLGDRGYGYTF. The CDR3 DNA reads TGTGCCAGTAATTTAGGGGACAGGGGGTATGGCTACACCTTC.

This chain links TRBV27 with TRBJ2-3; D is perhaps TRBD1 (5 bases). CDR3 length: 15 amino acids. Deletions cut 2 bases from V and 4 bases from J, with 13 bases between. CDR1 and CDR2 from the germline V gene are MNHEY and SMNVEV (reference sequence). The CDR3 is CASSLTGLYADTQYF. Here the CDR3 DNA reads TGTGCCAGCAGTTTAACAGGTTTATACGCAGATACGCAGTATTTT.

The count of this clone is one. This sequence joins TRBV27 and TRBJ1-3; TRBD1 aligns across 8 bases. Trimming at V came to 6 bases and at J to 0 bases, leaving 4 bases not matched to a gene. Germline lookup yields CDR1 MNHEY and CDR2 SMNVEV (reference sequence). This CDR3 is 15 amino acids long. The CDR3 coding sequence is TGTGCCAGCAGCGGACAGGGCCACTCTGGAAACACCATATATTTT. It specifies CASSGQGHSGNTIYF.

V usage is TRBV5-4 and J usage is TRBJ1-1, with D possibly TRBD1 on 6 matching bases. Germline V CDR1 and CDR2: SGHNT, YYREEE (reference sequence). CDR3 size: 16 residues. Deletions cut 3 bases from V and 1 base from J, with 16 bases between. The CDR3 DNA sequence: TGTGCCAGCAGCTGGGGCCGACAGGACGGGAACACTGAAGCTTTCTTT. It yields the protein CASSWGRQDGNTEAFF.

The chain uses TRBV25-1 and TRBJ2-1; a possible D gene is TRBD2 (6 bases). CDR1 MGHDK and CDR2 SYGVNS come from the germline V gene. V was trimmed by 6 bases and J by 5 bases, leaving 11 bases between them. This CDR3 comprises 13 residues. For the CDR3, the DNA is TGTGCCAGCAGCTGGGGACTGAACAATGAGCAGTTCTTC. Protein sequence: CASSWGLNNEQFF.

CDR3 DNA: TGTGCCAGCAGCTTGGTCGCGGGGGCCTCCTACGAGCAGTACTTC. Residues: CASSLVAGASYEQYF. V is TRBV5-4 and J is TRBJ2-7; tentative D call: TRBD2 (7 bases). V was shortened by 0 bases and J by 0 bases, with 10 bases between the two germline ends. The germline CDR1 and CDR2 sequences are SGHNT and YYREEE (reference sequence). The CDR3 loop spans 15 amino acids.

V is TRBV5-6 and J is TRBJ1-3; weak D call: TRBD1 (6 bases). V was trimmed by 3 bases and J by 2 bases, leaving 15 bases between them. CDR1 SGHDT and CDR2 YYEEEE come from the germline V gene. This CDR3 comprises 16 residues. The CDR3 is CASSSISGGTGNTIYF. DNA of the CDR3: TGTGCCAGCAGCTCAATCTCCGGGGGCACTGGAAACACCATATATTTT.

The chain employs TRBV5-1 and TRBJ2-7; 10 positions match TRBD2. From germline, CDR1 is SGHRS and CDR2 YFSETQ. V lost 0 bases to trimming and J lost 6 bases; unmatched junction nucleotides: 18. The CDR3 totals 19 residues. The CDR3 loop is CASSLASLSTSGRASEQYF. DNA for the CDR3: TGCGCCAGCAGCTTGGCTTCGTTGAGTACCAGCGGGAGGGCCTCCGAGCAGTACTTC.